These 5 T cell receptor beta chains originate from one sample sequenced in a study of long-term antiretroviral therapy in people with HIV. They ran version v3.0 of the immunoSEQ assay at survey level. The protocol was immunoSEQ multiplex PCR, while the TCRdb copy is restricted to in-frame clones and leaves out a portion. The table lists tens of thousands of clones, 90% of them singletons, with approximately 4.5% in the top ten. Sequencing used unsorted PBMCs, obtained 5 to 5.5 years after starting antiretroviral therapy. Every receptor here comes from a woman aged 40 to 50 with HIV.

V and J are TRBV29-1 and TRBJ1-1; D not resolved. Trimming took off 0 bases at V and 1 base at J, with 6 bases between the two ends. Germline lookup yields CDR1 SQVTM and CDR2 ANQGSEA. This CDR3 region has 13 residues. For the CDR3, the DNA is TGCAGCGTTGAAGATTATTCGAACACTGAAGCTTTCTTT. Protein product: CSVEDYSNTEAFF.

V usage is TRBV6-1 and J usage is TRBJ1-1; the D is unclear. V was clipped by 1 base and J by 5 bases, with 11 bases between them. Per the germline V gene, CDR1 is MNHNS and CDR2 is SASEGT. The CDR3 contains 14 residues. DNA for the CDR3: TGTGCCAGCAGTGAAGGGGGTATAAAAACTGAAGCTTTCTTT. It specifies CASSEGGIKTEAFF.

This chain uses TRBV5-1 with TRBJ2-7; D is perhaps TRBD2 (5 bases). The CDR3 extends over 14 amino acids. V gave up 2 bases and J gave up 0 bases, with 9 bases separating them. Germline values: CDR1 SGHRS, CDR2 YFSETQ. The CDR3 DNA reads TGCGCCAGCAGCTTCACCGGGAACTCCTACGAGCAGTACTTC. This sequence encodes CASSFTGNSYEQYF.

This chain links TRBV11-2 with TRBJ1-4; D not resolved. Germline V CDR1 and CDR2: SGHAT, FQNNGV. Trimming left V 6 bases short and J 8 bases short, with 13 bases between. The CDR3 has 13 residues. The DNA for the CDR3 is TGTGCCAGCAGGGGGTCTGGAGCGGAAAAACTGTTTTTT. Protein: CASRGSGAEKLFF.

In its sample, this clone was seen once. This chain connects TRBV2 to TRBJ2-3, with 7 bases that match TRBD1. Germline V gives CDR1 SNHLY, CDR2 FYNNEI. The CDR3 loop spans 14 amino acids. Trimming at V came to 6 bases and at J to 0 bases, leaving 3 bases not matched to a gene. In DNA, the CDR3 is TGTGCCAGCAGGACAGGGCCAAGCACAGATACGCAGTATTTT. Encoded protein: CASRTGPSTDTQYF.